This TCR beta chain was identified in a study of cytomegalovirus exposure and HLA in healthy donors. Study-wide context: Earlier findings included more than 95 million unique TCR beta sequences obtained from 150 million to 200 million T cells. Around 80 million unique TCRs from HLA-typed donors were held in an early data release.

Findings and caveats of the study: Common viral pathogens seemed to be connected with several of the most significant clusters, according to a later analysis. Segments of the TCR beta V type were, in most cases, productive about 87% or about 30% of the time in an earlier analysis.

As concerns this clone: Its cognate antigen is unknown.

Looked up from germline, CDR1 is MNHEY and CDR2 is SVGAGI. Trimming removed 5 bases from V and 12 bases from J, with 13 bases in between. The CDR3 spans 12 residues. The PCR had 60 Vbeta and 13 Jbeta primers. Repertoires were generated with immunoSEQ multiplex PCR, while TCRdb's copy carries only in-frame clones and drops some. Of 150,000 to 160,000 clones detected, about 84% appear once; the ten largest clones hold 4.5% to 7%. The genes are TRBV6-5 and TRBJ2-2; D remains ambiguous. The sequenced material came from PBMCs. The clonotype comes from a woman between 40 and 55 years old in good health and CMV-seropositive. This chain's CDR3 is CASSPPSSQLFF. The CDR3 DNA reads TGTGCCAGCAGTCCCCCTTCTAGTCAGCTGTTTTTT.